The T cell receptor beta chain under discussion was sequenced for a study of blood T cell repertoires in COVID-19. At the level of the study: Researchers got acute and convalescent COVID-19 samples from the United States, Italy and Spain.

Using immunoSEQ multiplex PCR, the repertoire was profiled, and TCRdb retains in-frame clones only, with some absent. Altogether about 310,000 clones are present, over 75% being singletons, with the ten largest covering 7.8%. This clone was seen a single time. This CDR3 spans 15 amino acids. The TCR comes from a woman between 45 and 60 years old who had recovered from COVID-19. The sequencing sample was made of peripheral blood. V is TRBV21-1 and J is TRBJ2-3; the table's D gene call, TRBD1, was not cross checked with the DNA. TRBV21-1 is an annotated pseudogene. The CDR3, as DNA: TGTGCCAGCAGTGAAGGGGTAGGTGCCCCCGATACGCAGTATTTT. Its protein product is CASSEGVGAPDTQYF.